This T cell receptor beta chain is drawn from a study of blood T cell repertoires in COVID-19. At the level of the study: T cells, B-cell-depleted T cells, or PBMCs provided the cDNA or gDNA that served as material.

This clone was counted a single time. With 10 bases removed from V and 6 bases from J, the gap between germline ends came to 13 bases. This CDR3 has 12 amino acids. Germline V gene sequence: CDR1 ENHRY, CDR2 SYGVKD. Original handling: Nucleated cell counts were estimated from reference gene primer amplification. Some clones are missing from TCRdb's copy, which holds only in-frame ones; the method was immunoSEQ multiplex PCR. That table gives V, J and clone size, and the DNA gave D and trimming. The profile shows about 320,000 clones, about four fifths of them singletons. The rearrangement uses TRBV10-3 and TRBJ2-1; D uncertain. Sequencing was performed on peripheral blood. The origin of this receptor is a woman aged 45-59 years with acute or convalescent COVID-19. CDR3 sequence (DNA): TGTGCCACTAGAGAGCGACTCAATGAGCAGTTCTTC. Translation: CATRERLNEQFF.